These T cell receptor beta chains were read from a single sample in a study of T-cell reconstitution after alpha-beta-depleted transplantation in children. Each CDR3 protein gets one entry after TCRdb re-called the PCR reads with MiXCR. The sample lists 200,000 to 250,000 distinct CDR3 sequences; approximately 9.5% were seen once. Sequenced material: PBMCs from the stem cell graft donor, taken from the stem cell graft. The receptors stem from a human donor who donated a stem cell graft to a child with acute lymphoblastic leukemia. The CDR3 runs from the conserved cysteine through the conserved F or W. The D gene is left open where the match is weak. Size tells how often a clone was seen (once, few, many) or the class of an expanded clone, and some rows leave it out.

CDR3nt: TGCAGTGCAGCCGGGGGAGGCACAGATACGCAGTATTTT
CDR3aa: CSAAGGGTDTQYF
d_gene: NA
v_gene: TRBV20-1
len: 13
abundance: many
j_gene: TRBJ2-3

CDR3nt: TGTGCCAGCAGCCGGACAGGATCTCCAAATGAAAAACTGTTTTTT
CDR3aa: CASSRTGSPNEKLFF
d_gene: TRBD1
v_gene: TRBV7-2
len: 15
abundance: many
j_gene: TRBJ1-4

CDR3nt: TGTGCCATCAGTGAGACTACCGGGACAGGGGTCCCTGAAGCTTTCTTT
CDR3aa: CAISETTGTGVPEAFF
d_gene: TRBD1
v_gene: TRBV10-3
len: 16
abundance: few
j_gene: TRBJ1-1

CDR3nt: TGTGCCAGCAGCTTAGGCGAGTCGAAGTACTTC
CDR3aa: CASSLGESKYF
d_gene: NA
v_gene: TRBV5-6
len: 11
abundance: NA
j_gene: TRBJ2-5

CDR3nt: TGCGCCAGCAGCCAAGTAGGCAGAAAACTCTATGGCTACACCTTC
CDR3aa: CASSQVGRKLYGYTF
d_gene: NA
v_gene: TRBV4-1
len: 15
abundance: many
j_gene: TRBJ1-2

CDR3nt: TGTGCCAGCACTCGGGACAGGGTATACGATGAGCAGTTCTTC
CDR3aa: CASTRDRVYDEQFF
d_gene: TRBD1
v_gene: TRBV6-2/TRBV6-3
len: 14
abundance: NA
j_gene: TRBJ2-1

CDR3nt: TGTGCCAGCAGCTTGTCGCAGGGTATTCCCCCCGGCTACACCTTC
CDR3aa: CASSLSQGIPPGYTF
d_gene: NA
v_gene: TRBV7-9
len: 15
abundance: few
j_gene: TRBJ1-2

CDR3nt: TGTGCCAGCAGTGCAGGGATAAAAGAAAATGAAAAACTGTTTTTT
CDR3aa: CASSAGIKENEKLFF
d_gene: NA
v_gene: TRBV25-1
len: 15
abundance: NA
j_gene: TRBJ1-4

CDR3nt: TGTGCCACCAGTGATTCAGGGGATGAGCAGTTCTTC
CDR3aa: CATSDSGDEQFF
d_gene: NA
v_gene: TRBV24-1
len: 12
abundance: NA
j_gene: TRBJ2-1

CDR3nt: TGCAGTGCTTTGGCCTTGGGGTCACCCCTCCACTTT
CDR3aa: CSALALGSPLHF
d_gene: NA
v_gene: TRBV20-1
len: 12
abundance: NA
j_gene: TRBJ1-6

CDR3nt: TGTGCCAGCAGCCGCCCTGGAGGGAGCTCCTACGAGCAGTACTTC
CDR3aa: CASSRPGGSSYEQYF
d_gene: NA
v_gene: TRBV7-2
len: 15
abundance: few
j_gene: TRBJ2-7

CDR3nt: TGTGCCAGCAGTACGACCTACGAGCAGTACTTC
CDR3aa: CASSTTYEQYF
d_gene: NA
v_gene: TRBV7-9
len: 11
abundance: NA
j_gene: TRBJ2-7

CDR3nt: TGTGCCAGCAGCCCTCAGGAGGACTATGGCTACACCTTC
CDR3aa: CASSPQEDYGYTF
d_gene: NA
v_gene: TRBV5-4
len: 13
abundance: few
j_gene: TRBJ1-2

CDR3nt: TGTGCCAGCAGCGGGGGACTCTATGGCTACACCTTC
CDR3aa: CASSGGLYGYTF
d_gene: NA
v_gene: TRBV5-4
len: 12
abundance: NA
j_gene: TRBJ1-2

CDR3nt: TGTGCCACCAGTGACCAGGGACAGGGATTACACGAGCAGTACTTC
CDR3aa: CATSDQGQGLHEQYF
d_gene: TRBD1
v_gene: TRBV24-1
len: 15
abundance: many
j_gene: TRBJ2-7

CDR3nt: TGTGCCAGCAGTTTATCGCACAGGGGGAACTATGGCTACACCTTC
CDR3aa: CASSLSHRGNYGYTF
d_gene: TRBD1
v_gene: TRBV27
len: 15
abundance: many
j_gene: TRBJ1-2

CDR3nt: TGCGCCAGCAGTGAGTTGCAAACCACCGGGGAGCTGTTTTTT
CDR3aa: CASSELQTTGELFF
d_gene: NA
v_gene: TRBV10-1
len: 14
abundance: NA
j_gene: TRBJ2-2

CDR3nt: TGTGCCAGCAGTTTATTAGAGCGTCTGAATGAGCAGTTCTTC
CDR3aa: CASSLLERLNEQFF
d_gene: NA
v_gene: TRBV12-3/TRBV12-4
len: 14
abundance: few
j_gene: TRBJ2-1

CDR3nt: TGTGCCAGCAGCCGGGGCTTGGGAAGCAATCAGCCCCAGCATTTT
CDR3aa: CASSRGLGSNQPQHF
d_gene: NA
v_gene: TRBV7-9
len: 15
abundance: few
j_gene: TRBJ1-5

CDR3nt: TGTGCCAGCATCCCCGGAGTAGGTAAGGGAAACACTGAAGCTTTCTTT
CDR3aa: CASIPGVGKGNTEAFF
d_gene: NA
v_gene: TRBV12-3/TRBV12-4
len: 16
abundance: many
j_gene: TRBJ1-1

CDR3nt: TGTGCCTGGAGTATGACAGGGTCGTGGGGCTACACCTTC
CDR3aa: CAWSMTGSWGYTF
d_gene: TRBD1
v_gene: TRBV30
len: 13
abundance: NA
j_gene: TRBJ1-2

CDR3nt: TGTGCCAGCCGACCGGGCCCCTCGGCTGAGCAGTTCTTC
CDR3aa: CASRPGPSAEQFF
d_gene: NA
v_gene: TRBV2
len: 13
abundance: many
j_gene: TRBJ2-1

CDR3nt: TGTGCCATCATGAGCTTCGGGAACACTGAAGCTTTCTTT
CDR3aa: CAIMSFGNTEAFF
d_gene: NA
v_gene: TRBV10-3
len: 13
abundance: NA
j_gene: TRBJ1-1

CDR3nt: TGTGCCAGCAGTTACTCGATTTTGGGATCGGGCTCCTATAATTCACCCCTCCACTTT
CDR3aa: CASSYSILGSGSYNSPLHF
d_gene: NA
v_gene: TRBV6-5
len: 19
abundance: many
j_gene: TRBJ1-6

CDR3nt: TGTGCCAGCAGCAAGACTAGCGGGGGGGCTGGAGATACGCAGTATTTT
CDR3aa: CASSKTSGGAGDTQYF
d_gene: TRBD2
v_gene: TRBV7-2
len: 16
abundance: many
j_gene: TRBJ2-3

CDR3nt: TGTGCCAGCAGCCAAGGCGGGGGGGCCGCAGATACGCAGTATTTT
CDR3aa: CASSQGGGAADTQYF
d_gene: TRBD2
v_gene: TRBV4-2
len: 15
abundance: NA
j_gene: TRBJ2-3

CDR3nt: TGTGCCAGCAGGGGAATCACGACCCACTCCGAGCAGTACTTC
CDR3aa: CASRGITTHSEQYF
d_gene: NA
v_gene: TRBV3-1
len: 14
abundance: many
j_gene: TRBJ2-7